A single sample is the source of the 6 T cell receptor beta chains below, sequenced in a study of molecular identifiers for immune sequencing clone quantification. TCRdb re-analysed the PCR reads in MiXCR, keeping a single row per CDR3 protein. The sample has 300,000 to 400,000 distinct CDR3 sequences, 20% to 25% seen once; the top ten hold 0.81%. Sequencing was done on a sample of naive CD8+ T cells from blood, with Jurkat cell RNA spiked in. Regarding subset: FACS-sorted CD8+CD4-CCR7+CD45RA+ naive T cells. All receptors come from a human donor in good health. Some libraries in this study had Jurkat cell RNA spiked in.

Note on this clonotype: A much more abundant neighbour one base away suggests this may be a read error. J is TRBJ2-1 and V is TRBV5-1; no firm D call. There are 15 residues in the CDR3. Per the germline V gene, CDR1 is SGHRS and CDR2 is YFSETQ. The CDR3, as DNA: TGCGCCAGCAGCTTGCCACGGAGCTCCTACAGTGAGCAGTTCTTC. Its translation is CASSLPRSSYSEQFF.

The chain carries TRBV20-1 and TRBJ1-5; unclear D gene. The V end lost 6 bases, the J end lost 0 bases, and 12 bases lay between the germline ends. The CDR3 consists of 14 residues. CDR1 is DFQATT and CDR2 is SNEGSKA in the germline V gene (reference sequence). DNA for the CDR3: TGCAGTGCGCGGGCCGAGGTTAGCAATCAGCCCCAGCATTTT. Amino acid sequence: CSARAEVSNQPQHF.

This clonotype occurred many times. This chain uses TRBV6-2 or TRBV6-3 with TRBJ2-7; 8 bases match TRBD2. This CDR3 comprises 16 residues. The V segment lost 0 bases and the J segment 2 bases; nucleotides outside the gene matches: 6. The germline CDR1 and CDR2 sequences are MNHEY and SVGEGT. The CDR3 nucleotides are TGTGCCAGCAGTTACTCCGGGGTAGCGGGGACCTACGAGCAGTACTTC. It encodes CASSYSGVAGTYEQYF.

This clonotype has a count of ten or more. This sequence joins TRBV6-2 or TRBV6-3 and TRBJ2-7, with D uncertain. The V gene lost 2 bases and the J gene lost 2 bases, with 7 bases spanning the gap. The CDR3 has 13 amino acids. Germline CDR1 MNHEY, CDR2 SVGEGT. In DNA form, the CDR3 reads TGTGCCAGCAGTTACGGTCCGGCCTACGAGCAGTACTTC. This codes for CASSYGPAYEQYF.

This clonotype was seen many times. The rearrangement links TRBV6-5 to TRBJ2-2; D call uncertain. Germline V gene lookup returns CDR1 MNHEY and CDR2 SVGAGI. The CDR3 totals 14 residues. The V and J ends lost 0 bases and 6 bases respectively, with 8 bases between them. DNA for the CDR3: TGTGCCAGCAGTTACTCGTTCGACCCCGGGGAGCTGTTTTTT. The encoded protein is CASSYSFDPGELFF.

This clonotype was found many times. As DNA, the CDR3 is TGTGCCAGTAGTAACCCTGACAGGGGAGGTGCCAAAAACATTCAGTACTTC. Translation: CASSNPDRGGAKNIQYF. The V and J genes are TRBV19 and TRBJ2-4, with 8 bases that match TRBD1. Unmatched junction bases numbered 9, after V lost 4 bases and J lost 1 base. Germline CDR1 is LNHDA and CDR2 is SQIVND (reference sequence). The CDR3 is 17 amino acids.